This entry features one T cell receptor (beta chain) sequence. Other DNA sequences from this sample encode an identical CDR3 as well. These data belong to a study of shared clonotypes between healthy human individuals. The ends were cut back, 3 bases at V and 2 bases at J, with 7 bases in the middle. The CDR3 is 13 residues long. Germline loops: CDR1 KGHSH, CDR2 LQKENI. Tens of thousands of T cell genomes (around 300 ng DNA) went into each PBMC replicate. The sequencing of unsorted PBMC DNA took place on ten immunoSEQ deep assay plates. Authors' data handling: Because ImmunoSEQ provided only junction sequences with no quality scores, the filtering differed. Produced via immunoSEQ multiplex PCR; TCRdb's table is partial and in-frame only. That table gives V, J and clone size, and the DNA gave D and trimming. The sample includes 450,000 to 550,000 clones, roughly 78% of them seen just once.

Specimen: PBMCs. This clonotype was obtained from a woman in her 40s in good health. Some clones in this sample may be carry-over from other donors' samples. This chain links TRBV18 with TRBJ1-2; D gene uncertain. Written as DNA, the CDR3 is TGTGCCAGCTCACCTCCGGGGAACTATGGCTACACCTTC. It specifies CASSPPGNYGYTF.